The TCR beta chain under discussion was sequenced for a study of T-cell reconstitution after alpha-beta-depleted transplantation in children. Study findings and constraints: Reportedly, only several hundred clones from non-depleted graft cells drove alpha-beta T-cell counts at about two months. Counts and diversity of T cells one year after transplant came mostly from newly produced T cells.

This clonotype has just a few counts. Its antigen remains unidentified. Researchers prepared the TCRbeta library using unique molecular identifiers, the study reports. A single record per CDR3 protein comes from TCRdb applying MiXCR to the PCR reads. The sample comprises 450,000 to 550,000 distinct CDR3 sequences, about an eighth of which are singletons, and approximately 14% rests with the top ten. Germline V CDR1 and CDR2: MNHEY, SVGAGI. The CDR3 covers 15 residues. V lost 0 bases, J lost 7 bases, and 13 bases lay in between. This rearrangement joins TRBV6-5 to TRBJ2-1, with a possible D match to TRBD2 (6 bases). This specimen was PBMCs, mostly from graft donor cells, taken 180 days after TCRalphabeta/CD19-depleted stem cell transplant. The source is a female patient aged 2-10 years who had a stem cell transplant for aplastic anemia, so the T cells may come from the graft donor. In DNA, the CDR3 is TGTGCCAGCAGTTACTCGGTACGGGAGTGGAATGAGCAGTTCTTC. This codes for CASSYSVREWNEQFF.